This T cell receptor beta chain was captured in a study of T cell clones after liver transplantation. Study-level background: A pre-transplant mixed lymphocyte reaction with TCRbeta sequencing defined graft-donor-reactive clones followed in post-transplant blood. As an antigen-independent comparator, third-party-reactive TCRbeta sequences came from pre-transplant mixed lymphocyte reactions. Timepoints were pre-transplant, pre-withdrawal, and after withdrawal was completed or failed. Points from the study as a whole: Rather than being deleted, graft donor-reactive T cells may have moved into the graft.

This clone was found a few times. What it binds is unknown. There are 13 residues in the CDR3. The germline gives CDR1 SGHDN, CDR2 FVKESK. The ends were cut back, 4 bases at V and 10 bases at J, with 16 bases in the middle. The data were produced by immunoSEQ multiplex PCR, yet TCRdb's version contains in-frame clones alone and is incomplete. The sample records thousands of clones, 80% being singletons. This clonotype was sampled from a human patient who received a liver transplant. Part of the T cells may come from the graft donor. The V call is TRBV14, the J call TRBJ1-2; possibly TRBD1 for D (5 bases). Material: CD8+ T cells from blood, obtained approximately 3.5 years after liver transplant. The CDR3 coding sequence is TGTGCCAGCAGCCCCGGAGGGGATAATGTCTACACCTTC. Its protein product is CASSPGGDNVYTF.